This is a list of T cell receptor beta chains from one sample in a study of T cells in tuberculosis. Method: immunoSEQ multiplex PCR; TCRdb's copy keeps in-frame clones and lacks some. The sample shows tens of thousands of clones, over 90% of them seen only once. The material sequenced was PBMCs. The receptors here all came from a donor aged 10 to 29 with latent tuberculosis or without tuberculosis infection. CDR3s include the opening cysteine and the closing phenylalanine or tryptophan. A D gene is named only where the DNA matches it firmly. Not every row has a clone size; where given, it reads once, few, many or a size class.

d_call: TRBD2; v_call: TRBV30; clone_size: NA; j_call: TRBJ2-7; cdr3_nt: TGTGCCTGGAGTTTCCCCGGGACGCTCGGGAGGTACGAGCAGTACTTC; cdr3_aa: CAWSFPGTLGRYEQYF
d_call: TRBD1; v_call: TRBV2; clone_size: NA; j_call: TRBJ1-4; cdr3_nt: TGTGCCAGCAAAGATAGAGGGGGCGGCACTAATGAAAAACTGTTTTTT; cdr3_aa: CASKDRGGGTNEKLFF
d_call: TRBD1; v_call: TRBV6-5; clone_size: NA; j_call: TRBJ1-2; cdr3_nt: TGTGCCAGCAGTTCAGACAGGGGCCGGGGTTGGGATGGCTACACCTTC; cdr3_aa: CASSSDRGRGWDGYTF
d_call: NA; v_call: TRBV9; clone_size: NA; j_call: TRBJ1-5; cdr3_nt: TGTGCCAGCAGCACAGACAGTAATCAGCCCCAGCATTTT; cdr3_aa: CASSTDSNQPQHF
d_call: NA; v_call: TRBV7-9; clone_size: NA; j_call: TRBJ1-2; cdr3_nt: TGTGCCAGCAGCTTAGACGAGGCCAACTATGGCTACACCTTC; cdr3_aa: CASSLDEANYGYTF
d_call: NA; v_call: TRBV18; clone_size: once; j_call: TRBJ2-2; cdr3_nt: TGTGCCAGCTCACCACCGACCGTGACAGGGAACACCGGGGAGCTGTTTTTT; cdr3_aa: CASSPPTVTGNTGELFF
d_call: NA; v_call: TRBV7-8; clone_size: NA; j_call: TRBJ1-5; cdr3_nt: TGTGCCAGCAGCTTAGACAGGGGCAATCAGCCCCAGCATTTT; cdr3_aa: CASSLDRGNQPQHF
d_call: NA; v_call: TRBV2; clone_size: NA; j_call: TRBJ1-3; cdr3_nt: TGTGCCAGCAGTGAGAGCTCTGGAAACACCATATATTTT; cdr3_aa: CASSESSGNTIYF
d_call: NA; v_call: TRBV5-1; clone_size: NA; j_call: TRBJ2-5; cdr3_nt: TGCGCCAGCTACCTACCAAGTCAAGAGACCCAGTACTTC; cdr3_aa: CASYLPSQETQYF
d_call: TRBD1; v_call: TRBV23-1; clone_size: NA; j_call: TRBJ1-5; cdr3_nt: TGCGCCAGCAGTCAATCGGAGCCAGGGGGAACGTTGGATCAGCCCCAGCATTTT; cdr3_aa: CASSQSEPGGTLDQPQHF
d_call: NA; v_call: TRBV2; clone_size: NA; j_call: TRBJ1-1; cdr3_nt: TGTGCCAGCAGTGAAATAGCTGAAGCTTTCTTT; cdr3_aa: CASSEIAEAFF
d_call: TRBD2; v_call: TRBV11-2; clone_size: NA; j_call: TRBJ2-1; cdr3_nt: TGTGCCAGCAGCCGCGGGGGGGCCTACAATGAGCAGTTCTTC; cdr3_aa: CASSRGGAYNEQFF
d_call: NA; v_call: TRBV7-9; clone_size: NA; j_call: TRBJ2-5; cdr3_nt: TGTGCCAGCAGCCCGACTTTATCAGACCAGTACTTC; cdr3_aa: CASSPTLSDQYF
d_call: NA; v_call: TRBV7-3; clone_size: NA; j_call: TRBJ2-3; cdr3_nt: TGTGCCAGCAGCTTGGCGGGGAGCACAGATACGCAGTATTTT; cdr3_aa: CASSLAGSTDTQYF
d_call: NA; v_call: TRBV27; clone_size: NA; j_call: TRBJ1-2; cdr3_nt: TGTGCCAGCAGTCCAGACCCCCAGGGGCCCGTTTGGAACGGCTACACCTTC; cdr3_aa: CASSPDPQGPVWNGYTF
d_call: NA; v_call: TRBV5-1; clone_size: NA; j_call: TRBJ2-3; cdr3_nt: TGCGCCAGCAGCTTGGTCCGGGACACAGATACGCAGTATTTT; cdr3_aa: CASSLVRDTDTQYF
d_call: TRBD1; v_call: TRBV6-5; clone_size: once; j_call: TRBJ1-1; cdr3_nt: TGTGCCAGCAGCCAGACAGGGGGGATCACTGAAGCTTTCTTT; cdr3_aa: CASSQTGGITEAFF
d_call: NA; v_call: TRBV29-1; clone_size: NA; j_call: TRBJ1-2; cdr3_nt: TGCAGCGTTGAAGTACAGGGTAGGAAGGGCTACACCTTC; cdr3_aa: CSVEVQGRKGYTF
d_call: NA; v_call: TRBV10-3; clone_size: NA; j_call: TRBJ1-1; cdr3_nt: TGTGCCATCTCCCCACAGCCCAACACTGAAGCTTTCTTT; cdr3_aa: CAISPQPNTEAFF
d_call: NA; v_call: TRBV7-6; clone_size: NA; j_call: TRBJ2-2; cdr3_nt: TGTGCCAGCAGCCTCCTCCGCACCGGGGAGCTGTTTTTT; cdr3_aa: CASSLLRTGELFF
d_call: NA; v_call: TRBV2; clone_size: NA; j_call: TRBJ1-5; cdr3_nt: TGTGCCAGCAGTGAACAGGGAAGCAATCAGCCCCAGCATTTT; cdr3_aa: CASSEQGSNQPQHF
d_call: NA; v_call: TRBV7-9; clone_size: NA; j_call: TRBJ1-5; cdr3_nt: TGTGCCAGCAGCCCGAGGGAGTATCAGCCCCAGCATTTT; cdr3_aa: CASSPREYQPQHF
d_call: NA; v_call: TRBV30; clone_size: NA; j_call: TRBJ1-1; cdr3_nt: TGTGCCTGGAGTGCCTCTATGAACACTGAAGCTTTCTTT; cdr3_aa: CAWSASMNTEAFF
d_call: NA; v_call: TRBV4-1; clone_size: NA; j_call: TRBJ2-3; cdr3_nt: TGCGCCAGCACCCTAGGCGGGGAAAGGCGCACAGATACGCAGTATTTT; cdr3_aa: CASTLGGERRTDTQYF
d_call: NA; v_call: TRBV11-2; clone_size: NA; j_call: TRBJ2-2; cdr3_nt: TGTGCCAGCAGCTTGAGAGTTTATACCGGGGAGCTGTTTTTT; cdr3_aa: CASSLRVYTGELFF
d_call: TRBD2; v_call: TRBV4-2; clone_size: NA; j_call: TRBJ2-1; cdr3_nt: TGTGCCAGCAGCCAAGTTGAGAGCGGGAGGGCCCCCCGGCAGTTCTTC; cdr3_aa: CASSQVESGRAPRQFF
d_call: TRBD1; v_call: TRBV5-1; clone_size: NA; j_call: TRBJ2-3; cdr3_nt: TGCGCCAGCAGGAAACGACAGGGAACAGATACGCAGTATTTT; cdr3_aa: CASRKRQGTDTQYF